This T cell receptor (beta chain) was retrieved from a study of chemoradiotherapy in HPV16-positive cancers. The method was immunoSEQ multiplex PCR; TCRdb's version includes in-frame clones alone and lacks a portion of them. Among approximately 12,000 clones, 60% to 85% were seen once, and the ten largest hold under 7.5%. Over chemoradiotherapy, repertoires were sampled more than once. For this clone: What it binds is unknown.

Trimming took off 7 bases at V and 4 bases at J, with 16 bases between the two ends. Looked up from germline, CDR1 is MNHEY and CDR2 is SMNVEV (reference sequence). The CDR3 has 14 amino acids. Whole-study results and caveats: For HPV16-positive patients, expanding HPV-responsive T cells associated with longer recurrence-free survival. The functional HPV-specific definition rests on just two HPV16-positive patients.

Sampling was done from a patient who underwent chemoradiotherapy. V gene TRBV27 combines with J gene TRBJ1-1; the D gene is possibly TRBD1 (5 bases). This TCR derives from a human donor with HPV-associated anogenital cancer. In nucleotides, the CDR3 is TGTGCCAGCACCCCCCAGGGAGGGTCCACTGAAGCTTTCTTT. Amino acids: CASTPQGGSTEAFF.